This T cell receptor (beta chain) was sequenced for a study of shared clonotypes between healthy human individuals. Findings of the study overall: Larger richness was generally estimated for naive than memory subsets.

The donors were adults (healthy and HIV-negative) with no recent acute infections or vaccinations. CDR1 is SGHDT and CDR2 is YYEEEE in the germline V gene. The V and J ends lost 1 base and 3 bases respectively, with 16 bases between them. There are 16 residues in the CDR3. As for this clone: The antigen remains unidentified.

Generated by immunoSEQ multiplex PCR, the TCRdb table keeps only in-frame clones and is missing some. The table includes roughly 720,000 clones, about nine tenths detected once. Sequenced input: memory CD8+ T cells from PBMCs. The subset denotes: CD45RO+ cells pooled with CCR7-negative TemRA cells. This chain joins TRBV5-6 and TRBJ2-5; D gene unclear. The sequence was collected from a man aged 18 to 29 in good health. Some clones in this sample may be carry-over from other donors' samples. The CDR3 loop is CASSLRILGRKETQYF. The CDR3 bases are TGTGCCAGCAGCTTGCGAATCTTGGGCAGGAAAGAGACCCAGTACTTC.